Included here is one TCR beta chain sequence, with context. Original handling: Estimated nucleated cell counts came from reference gene primer amplification. Sequenced by immunoSEQ multiplex PCR; TCRdb stores in-frame clones only, minus some. The V and J calls and clone size come from that table; D and trimming were worked out from the DNA. This table holds about 140,000 clones, around 90% found once. This sample was taken from a study of blood T cell repertoires in COVID-19. The TCR sequence derives from a man in his sixties or seventies with acute or convalescent COVID-19. The sequenced material came from peripheral blood.

Written as DNA, the CDR3 is TGTGCCAGCAGCCAAGATCTCCGGCGGGAGAATGAGCAGTTCTTC. Translation: CASSQDLRRENEQFF. The J gene is TRBJ2-1, the V gene TRBV3-1 (or the pseudogene TRBV3-2), with 7 nucleotides matching TRBD2. J was trimmed by 7 bases and V by 0 bases; bases with no gene match: 6. This CDR3 comprises 15 residues. Looked up from germline, CDR1 is LGHDT and CDR2 is YNNKEL (reference sequence).